This T cell receptor beta chain was identified in a study of cytomegalovirus exposure and HLA in healthy donors listed by TCRdb under 2017. About the full investigation: An earlier analysis of roughly 500 of the donors reported more than 250 Gb of sequence data and 100 million to 140 million unique TCR beta sequences from some 180 million T cells. A later genetic analysis took genome-wide SNP genotypes for about 55% of the 666 donors and used that subset as a discovery cohort. In the later analysis, no new phenotypic data were used to find candidate immune exposures; instead, reliance was placed on TCR beta sequences and their occurrence across donors. The T cell repertoires of 666 subjects were profiled by immunosequencing and related to cytomegalovirus serostatus. To predict cytomegalovirus infection status, the study combined high-throughput TCR immunosequencing, statistical association of individual TCRs with disease status, and machine learning. Roughly five DR-DQ haplotypes were handled as single units for association and clustering, since linkage in the cohort was strong. The study aimed to test whether cataloging public T cell receptors could reveal signatures of past pathogen exposure. A separate validation cohort of 100 to 150 different subjects was used in addition to the 666-subject first cohort. About 280 gigabases of sequencing data and tens of millions of unique TCR sequences made up an early release that covered roughly 670 HLA-typed donors. Across approximately 420 genotyped donors of the cohort, an average of about 240,000 unique TCR beta nucleotide sequences per donor were sequenced, and roughly a sixth of those sequences were non-productive. The number of typed donors differed by locus: about 620-640 for A, B, C, DRB1 and DQB1; 522 for DQA1; 606 for DPA1; and 400 to 480 for DPB1. Donor age, sex, ethnicity and CMV serostatus were compiled together with the repertoire data. In an earlier analysis of roughly 540 of the donors, high-throughput TCR beta sequencing was used to judge whether each TCR beta V gene segment behaved as functional or pseudogenic. Of the roughly 400 genotyped donors, approximately 83% fell in the genetic ancestry cluster associated with self-reported Caucasian donors. All discovery cohort repertoires had been generated on a single sequencing platform. Class I and class II HLA loci were covered by the typing at four-digit resolution. To study patterns of TCR occurrence, a later analysis re-analyzed previously published TCR beta repertoires from 666 donors and added high-resolution HLA genotyping.

A word on this clone: What antigen it recognizes has not been identified. No clone much larger than this one lies a single base away; base qualities are absent.

The cohort consisted of 650 to 850 healthy bone marrow donors. All cohort members were sampled while nominally healthy, although unrecorded immune exposures were likely present. The donor was CMV seronegative and belonged to the group of 352 seronegative cohort members. Each donor provided a peripheral blood sample, and peripheral blood mononuclear cells were used for TCR beta sequencing. Genomic DNA was extracted from the blood cell samples with the Qiagen DNeasy Blood Extraction Kit. Results and caveats for the whole study, not just this receptor: In vitro tests confirmed that three of the cytomegalovirus-associated TCR beta chains recognize cytomegalovirus antigens. Because HLA typing was missing for some donors at each locus, association tests included only the typed subset. V-gene and J-gene trimming of TCR beta chains was associated with a missense DCLRE1C variant in a later genetic analysis, and the association was replicated in an independent cohort. Correlated functional status among segregating V segments might be attributable to linkage disequilibrium, but an unknown experimental factor could not be ruled out. CMV serostatus was the only immune exposure information available for the cohort. A further reported finding was that TCR beta sequences accurately predicted the HLA-A and HLA-B alleles for most subjects in the first cohort. The study listed 164 TCR beta chains as associated with cytomegalovirus. Only TCR beta chains were sequenced in this cohort, and the absence of alpha or paired-chain data limited detectable features. At a false discovery rate of 0.05, a later analysis linked under 20,000 TCR beta sequences to specific HLA alleles. Compared with equally common non-associated chains, HLA-associated TCR beta chains in a later analysis were more clonally expanded and had lower generation probabilities. A later analysis found that TCR association rates varied across HLA loci, with DRB1 alleles showing the most associated TCRs and HLA-C alleles the fewest. Some IMGT-functional V segments, including TRBV6-2 and TRBV6-3, could not be told apart with the 87-base-pair reads, so those segments were excluded. According to a later genetic analysis, donors in an Asian-associated ancestry cluster had fewer N-insertions in productive TCRs than the roughly 700-donor mean. Presence/absence analyses assumed roughly uniform sequencing depth across donors, an assumption that may not hold. Strong co-occurrence of HLA alleles, especially DR and DQ, made assigning TCR associations to individual alleles difficult. A group of highly shared sequence variants was considered likely to be a technical artifact of the sequencing pipeline. Most TCR sequences were seen in very few donors, while some public TCRs were found in many individuals. It was suggested by the authors that the approach could potentially be generalized to other disease states and immunological phenotypes. In an earlier analysis of approximately 600 of the donors, most TCR beta V segments were observed in productive rearrangements about 87% or about 30% of the time, broadly matching IMGT annotations. The earlier analysis of about 600 of the donors excluded some 15 rarely observed V segments, including chromosome 9 orphons, because counts were too low. The classifier was reported to diagnose cytomegalovirus status with high specificity and sensitivity in both the original and validation cohorts. A later analysis found that most CMV-associated TCR beta chains appeared HLA-restricted, with HLA associations seemingly driven largely by CMV exposure. Several of the top co-occurrence clusters appeared to be linked to parvovirus B19, influenza, CMV and Epstein-Barr virus, according to a later analysis.

Library prep was done by the immunoSEQ multiplex PCR assay. A mixture of 60 forward primers for TCR Vbeta segments and 13 reverse primers for TCR Jbeta segments was used in the multiplex PCR. Amplification of the CDR3 region of rearranged TCR beta genes was performed with a multiplex PCR assay on genomic DNA. On the Illumina HiSeq System, the amplified TCR beta libraries were sequenced as 87-base-pair reads. Turning to the authors' computational methods: A later analysis counted about 82 million unique TCR beta chains across the 640 or so repertoires, and around 12 million of these chains were shared by at least two donors. Raw reads were error-corrected and collapsed into unique sequences by a nearest-neighbor algorithm in which closely related sequences were merged to remove PCR and sequencing errors. CDR3 sequences were aligned to IMGT reference sequences to assign V, D and J gene segments. Each retained sequence needed at least a six-nucleotide match to both a V gene segment and a J gene segment. A rearrangement was called productive if the CDR3 had no stop codons and remained in frame with V and J, and every other rearrangement was called non-productive. Following IMGT convention, CDR3 was defined as the stretch from the second conserved V-encoded cysteine to the conserved J-encoded phenylalanine. The earlier analysis of about 610 of the donors excluded any sequence lacking an unambiguous match to a single V gene segment. An earlier analysis of several hundred of the donors called V segments functional above 56.7% productive rearrangements and segregating when the between-donor standard deviation exceeded 5%. A statistical classification framework was built for diagnosing cytomegalovirus status from the catalog of TCR beta chain sequences. A later analysis assigned V and J genes by comparing TCR nucleotide sequences with IMGT/GENE-DB human TR gene sequences. The TCRdist pipeline was used in a later analysis to assign CDR3 sequences and most-parsimonious VDJ recombination scenarios. In a later analysis, each TCR beta chain was defined by its CDR3 amino acid sequence together with its V-gene family, and reads without a unique V-gene family were excluded. A later analysis removed 592 highly shared, low-generation-probability nucleotide sequences to deal with suspected cross-contamination and a sequencing artifact. For each public chain, a later analysis derived a clonal expansion index from normalized ranks of inferred template counts within each repertoire. In a later analysis, generation probabilities were computed with a VDJ recombination model fitted to out-of-frame rearrangements, and the resulting probabilities were checked against IGoR. In a later analysis, hypergeometric tests were used to score TCR-TCR, TCR-HLA and TCR-CMV co-occurrence, with a repertoire-size bias correction applied to TCR pairs. False discovery rates were estimated in a later analysis by permuting HLA or CMV assignments 20 times. In a later analysis, co-occurring TCRs were grouped using DBSCAN, and TCRdist sequence similarity was added for clustering within HLA-allele-positive subsets. For co-occurrence clustering, repertoires with fewer than 30,000 or more than 120,000 public chains were excluded, along with about five repertoires with anomalous nucleotide sharing. The clones in this table, taken by TCRdb from immuneACCESS, are in-frame only. Not every clone is retained; where verified, under half of the shortfall comes from an unresolved V gene, and the cause of the rest is unknown. The D gene and trimming were derived from the DNA, and the V and J assignments and clone size from that table. In all, the sample holds under 150,000 clones, and 70% to 85% of those were seen once. Of the sample, roughly 1.8% is held by the ten largest clones.

V was cut back by 4 bases and J by 1 base, leaving a gap of 12 bases between them. The CDR1 and CDR2 encoded by the germline V gene are MNHEY and SVGAGI. The cysteine opens and the phenylalanine closes a CDR3 of 15 amino acids. Here the CDR3 DNA is all that survives: 45 bases in frame from base 1. The chain uses TRBV6-5 and TRBJ2-3; too little of a D gene remains to name it. The receptor was isolated from a man aged 18 to 30 in good health and CMV-seronegative. Sequencing input: PBMCs. The CDR3: CASSLAPTGTDTQYF. The nucleotide sequence reads TGTGCCAGCAGTTTGGCTCCAACCGGCACAGATACGCAGTATTTT.